Only one count was recorded for the clone carrying this T cell receptor (beta chain). The data originate from a study of T-cell reconstitution after alpha-beta-depleted transplantation in children. This CDR3 has 13 amino acids. Trimming cost V 3 bases and J 5 bases, with 11 bases left between them. Germline loops: CDR1 SGHRS, CDR2 YFSETQ. The authors prepared the TCRbeta library with unique molecular identifiers. MiXCR, run by TCRdb on the PCR reads, gives a single entry per CDR3 protein. This sample has approximately 210,000 distinct CDR3 sequences, with approximately 15% found just once. The chain employs TRBV5-1 and TRBJ2-5; the D gene is possibly TRBD2 (6 bases). This TCR was recovered from a male patient between 2 and 10 years old who had a stem cell transplant for acute lymphoblastic leukemia, so the T cells may come from the graft donor. The starting material was PBMCs, mostly from graft donor cells, obtained 360 days after TCRalphabeta/CD19-depleted stem cell transplant. CDR3 DNA: TGCGCCAGCAGCTGGAGGGGTGGGGAGACCCAGTACTTC. Encoded protein: CASSWRGGETQYF.